Listed here are 18 T cell receptor beta chains from one sample, sequenced in a study of blood T cell repertoires in COVID-19. The method was immunoSEQ multiplex PCR; TCRdb's version includes in-frame clones alone and lacks a portion of them. Of under 300,000 clones listed, around 86% are singletons. Sequenced: peripheral blood. Receptors were obtained from a human donor in a cohort sampled during active COVID-19.

The rearrangement joins TRBV11-1 to TRBJ2-1; 12 bases agree with TRBD2. This CDR3 spans 15 amino acids. The V and J ends lost 1 base and 8 bases, in that order; junction bases with no gene match: 3. Germline V gene lookup returns CDR1 SGHAT and CDR2 FQDESV (reference sequence). The CDR3 DNA sequence: TGTGCCAGCAGCTTAGGGACTAGCGGGATCTATGAGCAGTTCTTC. Residues: CASSLGTSGIYEQFF. Using reference TRBV11-1 and TRBJ2-1 for the parts outside the CDR3, the full variable domain is EAEVAQSPRYKITEKSQAVAFWCDPISGHATLYWYRQILGQGPELLVQFQDESVVDDSQLPKDRFSAERLKGVDSTLKIQPAELGDSAMYLCASSLGTSGIYEQFFGPGTRLTVL.

This chain links TRBV2 with TRBJ2-4; possibly TRBD1 for D (6 bases). The CDR3 has 13 residues. The germline V gene encodes CDR1 SNHLY and CDR2 FYNNEI. The ends were cut back, 7 bases at V and 7 bases at J, with 14 bases in the middle. For the CDR3, the DNA is TGTGCCAGCAACGAACAGGGAATTAACATTCAGTACTTC. Amino acids: CASNEQGINIQYF.

The chain uses TRBV5-1 and TRBJ2-3; D is ambiguous. Germline assignment: CDR1 SGHRS and CDR2 YFSETQ. V was cut by 3 bases and J by 5 bases, with 7 bases left in between. This CDR3 comprises 12 residues. The CDR3 DNA follows: TGCGCCAGCAGCTCTCAACAAGATACGCAGTATTTT. This sequence encodes CASSSQQDTQYF.

V and J are TRBV3-1 (or the pseudogene TRBV3-2) and TRBJ2-7, with TRBD2 identical over 9 bases. The V gene's germline CDR1 is LGHDT and CDR2 YNNKEL (reference sequence). The CDR3 is 13 residues long. With V trimmed by 1 base and J by 9 bases, 4 bases remained unmatched. The CDR3 region is CASSQGGAGGQYF. DNA of the CDR3: TGTGCCAGCAGCCAAGGGGGAGCGGGAGGGCAGTACTTC.

The J gene is TRBJ2-1, the V gene TRBV7-6; 11 nucleotides line up with TRBD2. Unmatched junction bases numbered 7, after V lost 1 base and J lost 8 bases. Germline V gene data show CDR1 as SGHVS and CDR2 as FNYEAQ. The CDR3 totals 16 residues. The CDR3 spells CASSLGLAGGPDEQFF. The CDR3, as DNA: TGTGCCAGCAGCTTAGGTTTAGCGGGAGGGCCGGATGAGCAGTTCTTC.

J is TRBJ1-1 and V is TRBV29-1, with 8 bases identical to TRBD1. The CDR3 sequence is 12 residues long. From germline, CDR1 is SQVTM and CDR2 ANQGSEA. The trim removed 8 bases at V and 6 bases at J, leaving 8 bases unmatched. Here the CDR3 reads CSTSGGSSEAFF. The CDR3 coding sequence is TGCAGCACCTCAGGGGGCTCTTCTGAAGCTTTCTTT.

The genes are TRBV7-2 and TRBJ1-4, with D possibly matching TRBD1 (5 bases). There are 17 residues in the CDR3. V lost 4 bases and J lost 7, with 22 bases in between. Per the germline V gene, CDR1 is SGHTA and CDR2 is FQGNSA. The CDR3 region is CASSSSYETARSEKLFF. The CDR3 DNA sequence: TGTGCCAGCAGCTCGTCCTATGAGACAGCAAGGAGTGAAAAACTGTTTTTT.

This chain links TRBV6-5 with TRBJ2-4; weak D call: TRBD2 (6 bases). From germline, CDR1 is MNHEY and CDR2 SVGAGI. V dropped 2 bases and J dropped 4 bases, with 6 bases sitting between them. There are 13 residues in the CDR3. DNA for the CDR3: TGTGCCAGCAGTTACGCGGGAAAAAACATTCAGTACTTC. The encoded protein is CASSYAGKNIQYF.

This clone was seen more than once but under ten times. The chain links TRBV7-9 to TRBJ1-4, with D unclear. V shed 3 bases and J shed 5 bases, with 10 bases lying between them. Per the germline V gene, CDR1 is SEHNR and CDR2 is FQNEAQ (reference sequence). The CDR3 totals 14 residues. The CDR3 coding sequence is TGTGCCAGCAGCTTGGAGACGCCGAATGAAAAACTGTTTTTT. Amino acids: CASSLETPNEKLFF.

The J gene is TRBJ2-5, the V gene TRBV27, with 7 bases identical to TRBD1. The CDR3 is made up of 16 amino acids. V shed 2 bases, J shed 3 bases, and the junction held 9 bases outside the gene matches. CDR1 is MNHEY, CDR2 SMNVEV, per germline (reference sequence). The CDR3, as DNA: TGTGCCAGCAGTTTAGCAGGGGGAAGACCTAAAGAGACCCAGTACTTC. The encoded protein is CASSLAGGRPKETQYF.

This sequence joins TRBV9 and TRBJ1-4; D might be TRBD1 (5 bases). V lost 4 bases, J lost 1 base, and 17 bases lay in between. Germline values: CDR1 SGDLS, CDR2 YYNGEE. This CDR3 has 17 amino acids. For the CDR3, the DNA is TGTGCCAGCAGCCGGAGTCCAGGGTGGCAAACTAATGAAAAACTGTTTTTT. It translates to CASSRSPGWQTNEKLFF.

The V gene is TRBV30, the J gene TRBJ1-5; 9 bases map to TRBD1. The CDR3 loop spans 17 amino acids. Germline CDR1 and CDR2: GTSNPN and SVGIG (reference sequence). The V segment lost 3 bases and the J segment 1 base; nucleotides outside the gene matches: 10. The DNA of the CDR3 is TGTGCCTGGAGCCGGGACAGGGTAGGGGGGAGCAATCAGCCCCAGCATTTT. Its translation: CAWSRDRVGGSNQPQHF.

This clone was seen a single time. The V gene is TRBV5-1, the J gene TRBJ2-7, with D maybe TRBD1 (5 bases). V lost 3 bases, J lost 4 bases, and 17 bases lay in between. The CDR3 spans 15 residues. Germline CDR1 and CDR2: SGHRS and YFSETQ. DNA for the CDR3: TGCGCCAGCAGCTCTGTGACCGCTCAGGGTTACGAGCAGTACTTC. This encodes CASSSVTAQGYEQYF. Based on the CDR3 plus reference TRBV5-1 and TRBJ2-7, the full variable domain is KAGVTQTPRYLIKTRGQQVTLSCSPISGHRSVSWYQQTPGQGLQFLFEYFSETQRNKGNFPGRFSGRQFSNSRSEMNVSTLELGDSALYLCASSSVTAQGYEQYFGPGTRLTVT.

The genes are TRBV25-1 and TRBJ2-3; 8 bases line up with TRBD1. The CDR3 is 13 residues long. J was trimmed by 3 bases and V by 6 bases; bases with no gene match: 2. Germline V CDR1 and CDR2: MGHDK, SYGVNS. CDR3 residues: CASRTGATDTQYF. CDR3 coding DNA: TGTGCCAGCAGGACAGGGGCGACAGATACGCAGTATTTT.

The chain has TRBV5-4 and TRBJ2-7; 9 positions agree with TRBD2. The CDR3 has 14 amino acids. The germline gives CDR1 SGHNT, CDR2 YYREEE (reference sequence). Losses at the gene ends were 0 bases for V and 9 bases for J; bases not matched to a gene: 7. The CDR3 DNA follows: TGTGCCAGCAGCTTGGGGACTAGCGTCCTAGGGCAGTACTTC. This gives the protein CASSLGTSVLGQYF.

This chain uses TRBV2 with TRBJ2-1; 11 positions agree with TRBD2. The V and J ends lost 7 bases and 8 bases, in that order; junction bases with no gene match: 10. The CDR3 has 15 amino acids. Germline lookup yields CDR1 SNHLY and CDR2 FYNNEI. The CDR3 region has the DNA TGTGCCAGCACCGTGGGTAGCGGGAGGGGCTATGAGCAGTTCTTC. This gives the protein CASTVGSGRGYEQFF.

The chain is built from TRBV7-9 and TRBJ2-3; D gene unclear. CDR3 length: 19 residues. Looked up from germline, CDR1 is SEHNR and CDR2 is FQNEAQ (reference sequence). V lost 5 bases and J 0 bases, leaving 24 bases between the germline ends. CDR3 in amino acids: CASSPRRALISSSTDTQYF. CDR3 coding DNA: TGTGCCAGCAGCCCCCGCCGAGCCCTTATTTCCTCTAGCACAGATACGCAGTATTTT.

The gene calls are TRBV4-2 and TRBJ2-1, with 8 bases that match TRBD2. The V gene end was trimmed by 1 base and the J gene end by 6 bases; junction bases not matched to a gene: 5. The CDR3 is 15 amino acids. CDR1 is LGHNA and CDR2 is YNFKEQ in the germline V gene. The CDR3 sequence is CASSQVTAGVNEQFF. CDR3 sequence (DNA): TGTGCCAGCAGCCAAGTTACAGCGGGAGTCAATGAGCAGTTCTTC.